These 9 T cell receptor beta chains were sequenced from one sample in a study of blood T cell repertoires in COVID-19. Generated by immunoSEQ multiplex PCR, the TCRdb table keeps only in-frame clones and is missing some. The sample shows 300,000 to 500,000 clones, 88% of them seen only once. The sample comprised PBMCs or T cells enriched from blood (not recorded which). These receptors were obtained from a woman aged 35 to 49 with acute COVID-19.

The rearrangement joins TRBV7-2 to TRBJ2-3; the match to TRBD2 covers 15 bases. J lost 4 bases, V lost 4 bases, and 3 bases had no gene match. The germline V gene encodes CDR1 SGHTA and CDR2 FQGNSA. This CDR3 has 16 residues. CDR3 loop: CASSSGTSGGPDTQYF. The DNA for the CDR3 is TGTGCCAGCAGCTCCGGGACTAGCGGGGGGCCAGATACGCAGTATTTT.

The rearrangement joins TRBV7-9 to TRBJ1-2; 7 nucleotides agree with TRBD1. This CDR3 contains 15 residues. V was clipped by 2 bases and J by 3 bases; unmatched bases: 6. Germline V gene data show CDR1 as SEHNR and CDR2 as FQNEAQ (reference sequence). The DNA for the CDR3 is TGTGCCAGCAGCTTAAGTGGACAGGCCCACTATGGCTACACCTTC. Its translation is CASSLSGQAHYGYTF.

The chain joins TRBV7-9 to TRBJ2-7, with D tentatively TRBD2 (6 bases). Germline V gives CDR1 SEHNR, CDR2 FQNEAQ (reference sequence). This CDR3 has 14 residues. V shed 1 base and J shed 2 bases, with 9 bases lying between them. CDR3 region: CASSLGGEAYEQYF. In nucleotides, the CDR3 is TGTGCCAGCAGCTTAGGAGGGGAGGCCTACGAGCAGTACTTC. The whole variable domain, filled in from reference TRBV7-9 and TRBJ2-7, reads DTGVSQNPRHKITKRGQNVTFRCDPISEHNRLYWYRQTLGQGPEFLTYFQNEAQLEKSRLLSDRFSAERPKGSFSTLEIQRTEQGDSAMYLCASSLGGEAYEQYFGPGTRLTVT.

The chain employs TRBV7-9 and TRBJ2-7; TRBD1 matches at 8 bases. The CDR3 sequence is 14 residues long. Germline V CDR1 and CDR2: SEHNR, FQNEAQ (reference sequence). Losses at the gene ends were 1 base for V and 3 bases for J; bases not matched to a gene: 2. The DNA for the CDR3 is TGTGCCAGCAGCTTAGGACAGGGGATCTACGAGCAGTACTTC. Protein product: CASSLGQGIYEQYF.

DNA for the CDR3: TGTGCCAGCAGCCTGTCCGGGACTTTGACTCAGTATTTT. This sequence encodes CASSLSGTLTQYF. The chain employs TRBV6-5 and TRBJ2-3, with D tentatively TRBD2 (6 bases). Germline loops: CDR1 MNHEY, CDR2 SVGAGI. V lost 6 bases and J 12 bases, leaving 19 bases between the germline ends. This CDR3 spans 13 amino acids.

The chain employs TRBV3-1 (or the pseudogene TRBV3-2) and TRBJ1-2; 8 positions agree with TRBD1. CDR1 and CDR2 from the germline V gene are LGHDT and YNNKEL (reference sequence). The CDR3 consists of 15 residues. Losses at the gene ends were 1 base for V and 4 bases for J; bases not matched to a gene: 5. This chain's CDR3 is CASSQGAGGGYGYTF. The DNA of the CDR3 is TGTGCCAGCAGCCAAGGGGCAGGGGGCGGCTATGGCTACACCTTC.

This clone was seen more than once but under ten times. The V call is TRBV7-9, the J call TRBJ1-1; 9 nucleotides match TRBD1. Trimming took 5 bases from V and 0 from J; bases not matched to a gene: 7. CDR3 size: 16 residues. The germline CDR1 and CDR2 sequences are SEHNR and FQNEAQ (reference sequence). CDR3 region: CASSAGGQGLNTEAFF. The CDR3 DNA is TGTGCCAGCAGCGCCGGGGGACAGGGCCTGAACACTGAAGCTTTCTTT.

The DNA for the CDR3 is TGTGCCAGCAGCTTGGCCGGCGGCGGGGGGGCTTACGAGCAGTACTTC. As protein: CASSLAGGGGAYEQYF. The rearrangement joins TRBV5-4 to TRBJ2-7; TRBD2 matches at 9 bases. Germline V gene lookup returns CDR1 SGHNT and CDR2 YYREEE (reference sequence). CDR3 length equals 16 residues. J gave up 4 bases and V 0 bases, and 8 bases lay outside the gene matches.

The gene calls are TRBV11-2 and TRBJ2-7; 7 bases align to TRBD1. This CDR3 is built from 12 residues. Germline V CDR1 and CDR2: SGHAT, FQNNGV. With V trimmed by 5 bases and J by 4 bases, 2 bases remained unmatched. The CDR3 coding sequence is TGTGCCAGCAGCGAACAGGGGTACGAGCAGTACTTC. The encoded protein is CASSEQGYEQYF. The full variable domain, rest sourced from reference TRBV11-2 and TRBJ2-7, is EAGVAQSPRYKIIEKRQSVAFWCNPISGHATLYWYQQILGQGPKLLIQFQNNGVVDDSQLPKDRFSAERLKGVDSTLKIQPAKLEDSAVYLCASSEQGYEQYFGPGTRLTVT.